This entry lists 2 T cell receptor beta chains sequenced from one sample in a study of technical replicates of blood from a handful of donors. The assay was immunoSEQ multiplex PCR, and TCRdb's table has in-frame clones only and misses some. The repertoire holds under 100,000 clones, roughly 96% seen once, with approximately 0.32% in the top ten. The specimen was T cells isolated from PBMCs. The receptors were sampled from a human donor in good health.

The chain couples TRBV5-1 to TRBJ2-1; 9 bases map to TRBD2. The CDR3 sequence is 15 residues long. V lost 4 bases and J lost 4; bases outside the gene matches: 6. CDR1 and CDR2 (germline): SGHRS, YFSETQ. Here the CDR3 DNA reads TGCGCCAGCAGCATGGCTAGCGGGGCATACAATGAGCAGTTCTTC. Amino acids: CASSMASGAYNEQFF.

This clone was detected once. The chain recombines TRBV11-2 with TRBJ2-3; possible D gene TRBD2, 6 bases. The CDR3 covers 17 residues. V was trimmed by 3 bases and J by 4 bases, leaving 20 bases between them. Per the germline V gene, CDR1 is SGHAT and CDR2 is FQNNGV. This CDR3 reads CASSLGSGGMGADTQYF. In DNA, the CDR3 is TGTGCCAGCAGCTTGGGCTCCGGCGGGATGGGAGCAGATACGCAGTATTTT.